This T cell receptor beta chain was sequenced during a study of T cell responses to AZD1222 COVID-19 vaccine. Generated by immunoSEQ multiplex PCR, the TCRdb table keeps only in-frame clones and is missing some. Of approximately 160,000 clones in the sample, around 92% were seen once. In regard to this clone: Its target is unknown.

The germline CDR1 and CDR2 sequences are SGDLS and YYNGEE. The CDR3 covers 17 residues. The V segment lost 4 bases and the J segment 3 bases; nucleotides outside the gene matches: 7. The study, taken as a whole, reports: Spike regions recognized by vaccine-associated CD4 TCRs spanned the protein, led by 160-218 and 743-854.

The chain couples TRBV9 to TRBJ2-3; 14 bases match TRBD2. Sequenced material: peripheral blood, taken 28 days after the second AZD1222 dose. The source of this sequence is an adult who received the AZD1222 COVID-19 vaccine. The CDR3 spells CASSPRLAGGQTDTQYF. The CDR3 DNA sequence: TGTGCCAGCAGCCCAAGACTAGCGGGGGGGCAGACAGATACGCAGTATTTT.